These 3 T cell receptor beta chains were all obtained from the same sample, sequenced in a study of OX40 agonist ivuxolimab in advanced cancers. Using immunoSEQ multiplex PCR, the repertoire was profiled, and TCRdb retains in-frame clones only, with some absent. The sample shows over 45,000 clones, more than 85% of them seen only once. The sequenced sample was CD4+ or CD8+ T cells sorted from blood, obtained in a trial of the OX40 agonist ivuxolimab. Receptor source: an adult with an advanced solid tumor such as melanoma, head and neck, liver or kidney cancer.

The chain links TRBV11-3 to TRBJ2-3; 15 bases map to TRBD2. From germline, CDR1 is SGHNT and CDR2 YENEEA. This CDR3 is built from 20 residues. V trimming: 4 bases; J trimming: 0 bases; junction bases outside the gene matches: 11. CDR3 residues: CASSSGLAGGPGSSTDTQYF. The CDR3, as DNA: TGTGCCAGCAGCTCCGGACTAGCGGGGGGGCCGGGGTCTAGCACAGATACGCAGTATTTT. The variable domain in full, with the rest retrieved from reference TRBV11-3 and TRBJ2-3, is EAGVVQSPRYKIIEKKQPVAFWCNPISGHNTLYWYLQNLGQGPELLIRYENEEAVDDSQLPKDRFSAERLKGVDSTLKIQPAELGDSAVYLCASSSGLAGGPGSSTDTQYFGPGTRLTVL.

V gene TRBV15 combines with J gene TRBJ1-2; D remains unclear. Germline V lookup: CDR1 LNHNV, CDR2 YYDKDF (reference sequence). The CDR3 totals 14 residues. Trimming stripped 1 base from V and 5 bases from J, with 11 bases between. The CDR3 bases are TGTGCCACCAGCAGAGCGTCCGAGTATTATGGCTACACCTTC. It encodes CATSRASEYYGYTF.

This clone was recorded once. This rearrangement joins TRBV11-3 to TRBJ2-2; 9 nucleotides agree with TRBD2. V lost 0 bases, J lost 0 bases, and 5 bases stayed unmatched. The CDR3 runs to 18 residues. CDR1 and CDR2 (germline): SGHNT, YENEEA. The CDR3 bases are TGTGCCAGCAGCTTAGATCGTCCTAGCGGGGCGAACACCGGGGAGCTGTTTTTT. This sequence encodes CASSLDRPSGANTGELFF. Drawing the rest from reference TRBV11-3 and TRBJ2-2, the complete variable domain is EAGVVQSPRYKIIEKKQPVAFWCNPISGHNTLYWYLQNLGQGPELLIRYENEEAVDDSQLPKDRFSAERLKGVDSTLKIQPAELGDSAVYLCASSLDRPSGANTGELFFGEGSRLTVL.